This TCR beta chain is from a study of T cells after yellow fever vaccination. Study background: For low cell numbers, libraries were made with SMART-Seq v4 Ultra Low Input.

This clonotype has only a few counts. Its cognate antigen is unknown. Regarding the study as a whole: By day 5 rather than day 15, the secondary response had peaked, though it was weaker. Reappearing after the booster were most of the clones from primary vaccination (roughly 95% CD4, around 90% CD8).

Using its own MiXCR run on the 5' RACE reads, TCRdb lists one record per CDR3 protein. The sample has a few hundred thousand distinct CDR3 sequences; about 3.9% are singletons. The ends were cut back, 0 bases at V and 2 bases at J, with 12 bases in the middle. CDR1 and CDR2 (germline): SGHKS, YYEKEE (reference sequence). CDR3 length: 15 amino acids. The material sequenced was PBMCs, taken 15 days after the yellow fever booster vaccination. This chain uses TRBV5-5 with TRBJ2-7; a possible D gene is TRBD1 (6 bases). The receptor comes from a man aged 18-30 years who received the YFV17D yellow fever vaccine. The CDR3 sequence: CASSLVGTGTYEQYV. The CDR3 bases are TGTGCCAGCAGCTTGGTAGGCACAGGGACCTACGAGCAGTACGTC.